The TCR beta chain under discussion was sequenced for a study of cytomegalovirus exposure and HLA in healthy donors (dated by TCRdb to 2016 to 2017). Broadly, across the study: According to a later analysis, the roughly 130 validation repertoires were produced on the same platform as the approximately 600 repertoires of the first cohort. The study combined high-throughput TCR immunosequencing, statistical association of individual TCRs with disease status, and machine learning to predict cytomegalovirus infection status. A separate validation cohort of 100 to 150 different subjects was used in addition to the approximately 700-subject first cohort. The study was designed to test whether signatures of past pathogen exposure could be identified by cataloging public T cell receptors. What the research found in general, with its limitations: A later analysis had no HLA typing for the validation cohort, so co-occurrence there was scored across all 110 or so repertoires. A few of the identified cytomegalovirus-associated TCR beta chains were confirmed in vitro to be specific for cytomegalovirus antigens. In a later analysis, TCRs clustered in the first cohort were found to also tend to co-occur in the 100 to 150 validation repertoires, with 94% of cluster scores above 0. The classifier was reported to diagnose cytomegalovirus status with high specificity and sensitivity in both the original and validation cohorts. A total of 150 to 200 TCR beta chains were listed by the study as associated with cytomegalovirus. According to the authors, the approach could potentially be generalized to other disease states and immunological phenotypes. Most TCR sequences were seen in very few donors, while some public TCRs were found in many individuals.

The CDR3 measures 13 amino acids from cysteine to phenylalanine. Only the CDR3 region is kept as DNA, spanning 39 bases read in frame from base 1. CDR1 and CDR2, looked up from the germline V gene, are MNHNS and SASEGT. After removal of 11 bases from V and 3 bases from J, the junction retains 9 bases not matched to a gene. This clone was picked up many times. Its antigen is still unknown. No much larger clonotype is one base removed from it; base qualities were not supplied. The donors belonged to the validation cohort of about 120 subjects, which was separate from the roughly 700-subject first cohort. The library was built by means of the immunoSEQ multiplex PCR assay. In the paper's pipeline: A statistical classification framework was built to diagnose cytomegalovirus status from the catalog of TCR beta chain sequences. The immuneACCESS repertoire file appears here via TCRdb, limited to in-frame rearrangements. These files lack a portion of the clones; in checked studies, under half of the deficit traces to unresolved V genes, and the cause of the others is not known. The D gene and trimming were derived from the DNA, and the V and J assignments and clone size from that table. For this sample there are under 200,000 clones; about nine tenths appear just once. The ten biggest clones cover 4% to 5% of the sample.

This sequence was found in a man between 18 and 29 years old in good health and CMV-seropositive. The chain uses TRBV6-1 and TRBJ2-7; 8 junctional bases match TRBD1. The sequenced material came from PBMCs. Here the CDR3 is given as CAGETGVGYEQYF. The nucleotide sequence reads as follows: TGTGCCGGGGAGACAGGGGTTGGCTACGAGCAGTACTTC.